These 10 T cell receptor beta chains came from one sample sequenced in a study of PD-1 blockade in classical Hodgkin lymphoma. Following autologous stem cell transplantation, relapse occurred in every patient, and exposure to brentuximab vedotin varied. The repertoire was sequenced with immunoSEQ multiplex PCR; TCRdb's copy has only in-frame clones and lacks some. The sample shows roughly 55,000 clones, over 70% of them seen only once. Here the sequenced sample was peripheral blood mononuclear cells (PBMCs), taken at baseline. The receptors here all came from a human donor with classical Hodgkin lymphoma.

V and J are TRBV30 and TRBJ1-2; D is ambiguous. The CDR3 has 11 residues. Germline V gene sequence: CDR1 GTSNPN, CDR2 SVGIG (reference sequence). Trimming pared 2 bases from V and 5 bases from J, leaving 6 bases between. The DNA for the CDR3 is TGTGCCTGGAGTTTTCTTTATGGCTACACCTTC. Residues: CAWSFLYGYTF.

This chain uses TRBV5-1 with TRBJ2-3; D remains ambiguous. The germline V gene has CDR1 SGHRS and CDR2 YFSETQ. This CDR3 has 15 residues. V lost 3 bases, J lost 2 bases, and 13 bases lay in between. As DNA, the CDR3 is TGCGCCAGCAGCTCCCGGGCCAGATTCACAGATACGCAGTATTTT. This encodes CASSSRARFTDTQYF.

The chain is built from TRBV19 and TRBJ1-2; 7 positions match TRBD1. CDR1 LNHDA and CDR2 SQIVND come from the germline V gene (reference sequence). This CDR3 is built from 14 residues. The V and J ends lost 5 bases and 7 bases, in that order; junction bases with no gene match: 10. The CDR3 spells CASSLETGSGGYTF. The CDR3, as DNA: TGTGCCAGTAGTCTCGAGACAGGGTCGGGTGGCTACACCTTC.

About this clone: At one boundary the junction diverges from the germline segment, which might be a read error. This chain connects TRBV29-1 to TRBJ2-3, with TRBD2 matching 12 bases. Germline-derived CDR1 and CDR2 are SQVTM and ANQGSEA. The CDR3 extends over 15 amino acids. The DNA of the CDR3 is TGCAGCGTTACAGGACTAGCGGGAAGGTCAGATACGCGGTATTTT. Its translation: CSVTGLAGRSDTRYF.

V gene TRBV11-3 combines with J gene TRBJ2-5, with unresolved D. This CDR3 contains 15 residues. CDR1 is SGHNT and CDR2 is YENEEA in the germline V gene. Trimming shortened V by 5 bases and J by 5 bases, and 18 bases separated the two germline ends. The CDR3 here is CASSPRRPDPETQYF. The CDR3 DNA reads as TGTGCCAGCAGCCCGCGTCGGCCTGACCCCGAGACCCAGTACTTC.

The V call is TRBV6-6, the J call TRBJ1-5; perhaps TRBD1 as D (5 bases). Germline CDR1 and CDR2: MNHNY and SVGAGI (reference sequence). The CDR3 consists of 14 residues. V was pared by 5 bases and J by 2 bases, with 10 bases between. CDR3 protein: CASSILGGNQPQHF. CDR3 in DNA: TGTGCCAGCAGTATCCTGGGGGGCAATCAGCCCCAGCATTTT.

This clone was counted only a few times. This chain connects TRBV11-2 to TRBJ2-2, with D perhaps matching TRBD2 (5 bases). In germline, CDR1 is SGHAT, CDR2 FQNNGV. The length of the CDR3 is 13 residues. Trimming removed 2 bases at V and 7 bases at J, with 8 bases between. The CDR3, as DNA: TGTGCCAGCAGCTTAAGAGAGGGCGGGGAGCTGTTTTTT. This encodes CASSLREGGELFF.

This rearrangement joins TRBV18 to TRBJ2-7, with 9 bases fitting TRBD1. CDR3 size: 17 residues. Germline trimming cut 6 bases from V and 2 bases from J; bases unmatched to any gene: 14. Germline assignment: CDR1 KGHSH and CDR2 LQKENI. The chain's CDR3 is CASSTNPGQGFAYEQYF. CDR3 coding DNA: TGTGCCAGCTCCACGAACCCGGGACAGGGTTTTGCCTACGAGCAGTACTTC.

The chain uses TRBV7-9 and TRBJ1-2; no clear D gene. The CDR3 loop spans 12 amino acids. V lost 3 bases, J lost 2 bases, and 4 bases lay in between. CDR1 SEHNR and CDR2 FQNEAQ come from the germline V gene (reference sequence). The CDR3 bases are TGTGCCAGCAGCTTTTTAAACTATGGCTACACCTTC. Protein sequence: CASSFLNYGYTF.

This sequence joins TRBV11-2 and TRBJ1-4; maybe TRBD1 (6 bases). Germline CDR1 and CDR2: SGHAT and FQNNGV. V lost 2 bases and J lost 8, with 15 bases in between. The length of the CDR3 is 15 residues. The CDR3 spells CASSLRRAGAEKLFF. For the CDR3, the DNA is TGTGCCAGCAGCTTAAGGAGAGCAGGGGCCGAAAAACTGTTTTTT.